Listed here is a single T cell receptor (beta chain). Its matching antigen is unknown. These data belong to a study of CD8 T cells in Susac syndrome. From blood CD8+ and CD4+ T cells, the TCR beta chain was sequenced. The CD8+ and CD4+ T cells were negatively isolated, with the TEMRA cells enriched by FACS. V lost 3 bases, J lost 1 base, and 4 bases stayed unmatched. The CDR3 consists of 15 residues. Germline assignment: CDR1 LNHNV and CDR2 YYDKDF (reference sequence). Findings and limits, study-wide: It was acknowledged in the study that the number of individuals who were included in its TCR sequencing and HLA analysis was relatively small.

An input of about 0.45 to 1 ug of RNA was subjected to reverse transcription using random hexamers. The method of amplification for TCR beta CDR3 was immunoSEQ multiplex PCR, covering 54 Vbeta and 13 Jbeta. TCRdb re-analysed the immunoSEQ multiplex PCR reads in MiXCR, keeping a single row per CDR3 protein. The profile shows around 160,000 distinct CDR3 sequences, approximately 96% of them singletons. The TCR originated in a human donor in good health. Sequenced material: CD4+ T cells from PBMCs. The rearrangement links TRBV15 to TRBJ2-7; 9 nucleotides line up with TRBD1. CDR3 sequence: CATSRAGTGSYEQYF. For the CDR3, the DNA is TGTGCCACCAGCAGGGCCGGGACAGGGTCCTACGAGCAGTACTTC.